This T cell receptor (beta chain) was sequenced during a study of blood T cell repertoires in COVID-19. Across the study: Samples came from the United States, Italy and Spain, spanning acute and convalescent COVID-19. PBMCs, B-cell-depleted T cells, or T cells provided the cDNA or gDNA that made up the material.

V gave up 6 bases and J gave up 14 bases; unmatched junction bases: 15. CDR3 length: 15 amino acids. Germline-derived CDR1 and CDR2 are MNHEY and SVGAGI. Authors' analysis steps: Reference gene primer amplification gave nucleated cell count estimates. Assay used: immunoSEQ multiplex PCR; TCRdb lists only in-frame clones, some missing. The V and J calls and clone size come from that table; D and trimming were worked out from the DNA. The data contain a few hundred thousand clones, 70% to 85% of them singletons. This clone turned up a few times. Sequencing input: peripheral blood. This clonotype originated in a woman in her forties who had recovered from COVID-19. The chain is built from TRBV6-5 and TRBJ1-6; 8 bases match TRBD1. CDR3 nucleotide sequence: TGTGCCAGCAGCCACTCGGCAGGGGGCTCTATGACCCTCCACTTT. It is translated as CASSHSAGGSMTLHF.